This record concerns one T cell receptor (beta chain) sequence. Its recognized antigen is unknown. Base qualities are not provided; no much larger clone lies one nucleotide away. The CDR3 contains 14 residues, cysteine and phenylalanine counted. Only the CDR3 DNA stays, 42 bases, in frame from base 1. Clipping removes 5 bases from V and 10 bases from J, with 11 as the unmatched junction base count. As encoded in the germline V gene (reference sequence), CDR1 is LNHDA while CDR2 is SQIVND. TCRbeta CDR3 regions were amplified from genomic DNA using the immunoSEQ Assay, a bias-controlled multiplex PCR. In the source study's methods: Within the assay, amplification of reference gene primers was used to estimate how many nucleated cells each sample contained. To quantify the absolute abundance of each unique TCRbeta CDR3 rearrangement, sequence reads were collapsed and filtered. Productive Simpson clonality was computed per sample as the square root of Simpson's diversity index over productive rearrangements. TCRdb re-hosts the immuneACCESS table, in-frame sequences only. Its copies lack some clones; in the studies checked, an unresolved V gene accounts for under half of them, and the cause for the rest is not known. The DNA was the basis for D and trimming; V, J and clone size are from that table. The sample table shows about 160,000 clones, and around 80% are seen once. The ten largest clones take up roughly 15% of the sample.

This sample is part of a study of blood T cell repertoires in COVID-19 (dated by TCRdb to the early 2020s). Background for the entire study: Samples covering the acute and convalescent phases of COVID-19 were provided by collaborators in the United States, Italy and Spain. Sample metadata almost always included a de-identified subject ID, COVID-19 status, age in years and sex. The samples were drawn from the first 160 participants of the ongoing ImmuneRACE study and from 950 to 1,500 subjects provided by 6 global collaborators. The prospective study material was composed of cDNA or gDNA derived from T cells, B-cell-depleted T cells, or PBMCs. Where available, HLA class I and class II types were taken from metadata supplied by the sample provider and were not determined by assay-based typing. A freely available public database, intended as a resource for researchers studying the immune response to SARS-CoV-2, is where the repertoires were released. Subjects who had been exposed to COVID-19, were actively infected with it, or had recovered from it provided the deeply sampled blood TCRbeta repertoires that made up the dataset. Results the study describes overall, beyond this receptor: The quantity of clinical and demographic metadata differed by source and by participant and was supplied without curation.

Whole blood was collected in K2EDTA tubes by collaborating institutions according to the institutions' own protocols. Collaborator samples were shipped for TCRbeta analysis as frozen whole blood, isolated PBMCs, or DNA extracted from either sample type. Sequencing input: peripheral blood. This receptor was taken from a human donor with acute or convalescent COVID-19. The donor label of this sample is uncertain. The V gene is TRBV19 and the J gene is TRBJ1-1, with TRBD1 identical over 9 junction bases. The bases are TGTGCCAGTAGTCCGGACAGGGGTACGTTCGGAGCTTTCTTT. Translated, it reads CASSPDRGTFGAFF.